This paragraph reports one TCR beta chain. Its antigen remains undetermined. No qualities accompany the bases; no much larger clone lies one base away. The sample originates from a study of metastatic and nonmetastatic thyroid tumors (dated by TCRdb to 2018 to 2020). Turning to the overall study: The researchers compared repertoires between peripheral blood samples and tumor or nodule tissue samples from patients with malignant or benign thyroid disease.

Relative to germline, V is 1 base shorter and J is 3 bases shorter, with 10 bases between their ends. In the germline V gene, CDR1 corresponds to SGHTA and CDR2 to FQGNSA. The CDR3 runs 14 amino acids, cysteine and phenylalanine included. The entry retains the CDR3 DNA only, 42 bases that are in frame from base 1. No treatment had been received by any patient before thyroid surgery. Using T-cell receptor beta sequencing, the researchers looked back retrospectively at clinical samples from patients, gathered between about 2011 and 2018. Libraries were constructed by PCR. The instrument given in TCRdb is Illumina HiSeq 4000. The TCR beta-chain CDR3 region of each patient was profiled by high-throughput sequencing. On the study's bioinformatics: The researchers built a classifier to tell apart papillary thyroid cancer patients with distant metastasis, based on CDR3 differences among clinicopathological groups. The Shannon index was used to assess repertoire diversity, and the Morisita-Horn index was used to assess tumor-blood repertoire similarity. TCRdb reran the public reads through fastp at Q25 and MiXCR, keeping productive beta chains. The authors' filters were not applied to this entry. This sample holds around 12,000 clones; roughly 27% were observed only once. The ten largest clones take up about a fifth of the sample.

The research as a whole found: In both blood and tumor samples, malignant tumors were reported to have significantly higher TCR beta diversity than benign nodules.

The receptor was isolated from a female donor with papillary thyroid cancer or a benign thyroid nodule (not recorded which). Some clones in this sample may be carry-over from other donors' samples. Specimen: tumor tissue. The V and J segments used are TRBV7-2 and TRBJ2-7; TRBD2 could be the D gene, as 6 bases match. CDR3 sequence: CASSLGLAHYEQYF. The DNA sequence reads TGTGCCAGCAGCTTAGGGCTAGCGCACTACGAGCAGTACTTC.